The present T cell receptor (beta chain) was sequenced within a study of T cells in Graves' hyperthyroidism and ophthalmopathy (dated by TCRdb to between 2018 and 2021). For the wider study: Peripheral blood samples were taken at initial diagnosis, before any treatment was given. To identify distinguishing TCR V-J signatures, a discovery cohort of some 99 patients was used, comprising fewer than 45 with Graves' ophthalmopathy and around 60 with stable Graves' hyperthyroidism. TCR Vbeta CDR3 sequencing of 120 to 150 peripheral blood samples (over 40 ophthalmopathy, approximately 80 hyperthyroidism and roughly 17 progressor patients) is reported in the paper. Whether ophthalmopathy could be predicted prospectively was tested in an independent validation cohort made up of roughly 20 hyperthyroidism patients plus 17 patients who later progressed to ophthalmopathy. The roughly 100 discovery patients were randomly split 7:3 into training and test sets. Following sampling, methimazole starting at 30 mg daily was given to hyperthyroidism patients, and high-dose intravenous methylprednisolone was given to ophthalmopathy patients. The study also compared thyroid tissue and blood T-cell repertoires from several Graves' hyperthyroidism patients. General study outcomes and caveats: A model built on a 13 V-J signature distinguished ophthalmopathy from stable hyperthyroidism, reaching roughly 88% sensitivity and 81% to 83% specificity in cross-validation and 80%/75% in testing. Sample size was not statistically predetermined, and blinding of investigators to group allocation was not performed. In validation, progression to ophthalmopathy was predicted by the model with roughly 69% sensitivity and under 85% specificity, a median of about 6.4 months before onset. Most expanded thyroid clonotypes (frequency above 0.001) were also detected in blood, suggesting blood repertoires may reflect thyroid immune responses.

Hyperthyroidism patients were aged 18 to 65 years and newly diagnosed, with disease duration of less than 2 months. Patients with uncontrolled infections, other autoimmune diseases, pregnancy or lactation were excluded. Clinical symptoms, serum thyroxine and TRAb, thyroid ultrasound, and orbital computed tomography formed the basis for the diagnoses. Blood from progressor patients was drawn when they were first diagnosed with hyperthyroidism, before any ophthalmopathy symptoms appeared. Ficoll-Paque density gradient centrifugation was used to isolate PBMCs from about 9.4 ml of fresh peripheral blood. Patients classed as progressors first received a Graves' hyperthyroidism diagnosis and then went on to develop ophthalmopathy during follow-up. Trizol reagent was used to extract total RNA, and RNA quality was then checked on an Agilent 2100 Bioanalyzer. The TCR beta CDR3 regions were amplified from RNA transcripts. A first-round RT-PCR of the TCR CDR3 used the HTBI primer set with the Qiagen OneStep RT-PCR kit. Libraries were constructed in a second round of multiplex PCR, after which size selection and purification were performed. Sequencing of the libraries was done on an Illumina HiSeq2000 using paired-end 100 bp reads. Per the authors' processing: SOAPnuke was used to process the raw data, removing reads that contained adapters or uncalled bases, had a mean Phred below 15, or lacked an exact match to the constant primer or identifier. High-quality paired reads were merged using COPE v1.2.5, and each unique nucleotide sequence was defined as a clonotype. MiTCR v1.1 was used to align the clonotypes against IMGT TRBV, TRBD and TRBJ reference segments. The analysis was restricted to V-J combinations with a frequency above 0.0001, which together covered 99.2% of the repertoires. A TCS score was defined as the ratio of F50 (clonal expansion) to E x V (chaos), with BLOSUM62-based TCRdist applied between CDR3 peptides within each V-J. Welch's t-statistics and random forest reduced just over 500 V-J features to roughly 13, which were used in a naive Bayes classifier (R e1071). The public reads were reprocessed in TCRdb via fastp at Q25 and MiXCR, keeping in-frame beta chains. Identical CDR3 proteins give one entry, which carries the most common genes and DNA. TCRdb, not the authors, supplied the V and J calls. In all, the sample holds more than 550,000 distinct CDR3 sequences, and around a sixth of those were seen once. The ten biggest clones cover 16% of the sample.

A few counts support this clonotype. Its specific antigen is unknown. Qualities for individual bases were not recorded, and no much larger clone is one base off. The CDR3 runs 12 residues from the cysteine to the phenylalanine. CDR3 DNA only is kept here, 36 bases in frame from base 1. Reading the germline V gene gives CDR1 MNHNS and CDR2 SASEGT. V was cut back by 2 bases and J by 5 bases, leaving a gap of 6 bases between them. Recombination joined TRBV6-1 with TRBJ2-5; the D gene cannot be named for sure. The sample consisted of blood. This receptor was identified in a woman between 50 and 59 years old with Graves' hyperthyroidism that later progressed to Graves' ophthalmopathy. The nucleotide sequence is given as TGTGCCAGCAGTGAATCCGCGGAGACCCAGTACTTC. Translated, it reads CASSESAETQYF.